The 2 T cell receptor beta chains reported below all come from one sample, sequenced in a study of CD8 T cells in Susac syndrome. Random hexamers primed reverse transcription of about 0.5 to 1 ug RNA. In TCRdb, the immunoSEQ multiplex PCR reads were re-called with MiXCR into one record per CDR3 protein. The table shows approximately 110,000 distinct CDR3 sequences, with approximately 96% occurring only once. Material: CD4+ T cells from PBMCs. The source is a human donor in good health.

This chain uses TRBV9 with TRBJ1-3; D is perhaps TRBD1 (5 bases). The CDR3 length is 14 residues. Germline loops: CDR1 SGDLS, CDR2 YYNGEE. V lost 7 bases and J lost 0, with 11 bases in between. CDR3: CASGGDLSGNTIYF. For the CDR3, the DNA is TGTGCCAGCGGCGGGGACCTCTCTGGAAACACCATATATTTT.

The J gene is TRBJ2-7, the V gene TRBV28, with TRBD1 as a possible D gene (6 bases). The CDR3 runs 14 residues. Trimming stripped 4 bases from V and 4 bases from J, with 14 bases between. The germline CDR1 and CDR2 sequences are MDHEN and SYDVKM. The CDR3 protein is CASSYQGKPYEQYF. The CDR3 coding sequence is TGTGCCAGCAGTTACCAGGGGAAGCCTTACGAGCAGTACTTC.